The rows below give T cell receptor beta chains drawn from one sample of a study of cytomegalovirus exposure and HLA in healthy donors. Here immunoSEQ multiplex PCR was the method, and the copy in TCRdb shows in-frame clones only, minus some. Among 150,000 to 160,000 clones listed, 85% to 90% were seen once. Sequenced input: PBMCs. The receptor set was obtained from a human donor in good health. The CDR3 runs from the conserved cysteine through the conserved F or W. Fields, in order: J gene, clone size, V gene, D gene, CDR3 DNA, CDR3 protein. D genes are given only for firm matches. Clone size is not always given. Where it is, it says once, few, many or a class for expanded clones.

J gene: TRBJ1-5
clone size: .
V gene: TRBV30
D gene: .
CDR3 DNA: TGTGCCTGGAGATCCAGGGGAGGCAATCAGCCCCAGCATTTT
CDR3 protein: CAWRSRGGNQPQHF

J gene: TRBJ2-7
clone size: .
V gene: TRBV5-6
D gene: TRBD1
CDR3 DNA: TGTGCCAGCAGCTTGGAGGGGGCATACTACGAGCAGTACTTC
CDR3 protein: CASSLEGAYYEQYF

J gene: TRBJ2-7
clone size: .
V gene: TRBV5-1
D gene: .
CDR3 DNA: TGCGCCAGCAGCTACCGGACAGATTCTTTAGAGCAGTACTTC
CDR3 protein: CASSYRTDSLEQYF

J gene: TRBJ2-3
clone size: .
V gene: TRBV9
D gene: .
CDR3 DNA: TGTGCCAGCAGCGTAGGGCCGGGGGGCACAGATACGCAGTATTTT
CDR3 protein: CASSVGPGGTDTQYF

J gene: TRBJ1-2
clone size: .
V gene: TRBV5-4
D gene: .
CDR3 DNA: TGTGCCAGCAGCTTGGCAGGGCCAGCTTCCAACTATGGCTACACCTTC
CDR3 protein: CASSLAGPASNYGYTF

J gene: TRBJ2-2
clone size: once
V gene: TRBV29-1
D gene: TRBD1
CDR3 DNA: TGCAGCGTCTTCGGACAGGTGAACACCGGGGAGCTGTTTTTT
CDR3 protein: CSVFGQVNTGELFF

J gene: TRBJ1-1
clone size: .
V gene: TRBV19
D gene: .
CDR3 DNA: TGTGCCAGTAGTTTCGGTGTCGCGGCCACTGAAGCTTTCTTT
CDR3 protein: CASSFGVAATEAFF

J gene: TRBJ2-7
clone size: .
V gene: TRBV4-1
D gene: .
CDR3 DNA: TGCGCCAGCAGCCACCGTAGGGGAAAGAACTCCTACGAGCAGTACTTC
CDR3 protein: CASSHRRGKNSYEQYF

J gene: TRBJ1-3
clone size: .
V gene: TRBV5-1
D gene: .
CDR3 DNA: TGCGCCAGCAGCTCCCGGTGGGGAGGCTCTGGAAACACCATATATTTT
CDR3 protein: CASSSRWGGSGNTIYF

J gene: TRBJ2-3
clone size: .
V gene: TRBV10-2
D gene: .
CDR3 DNA: TGCGCCAGCAGTGAGTCTCCGGGGGATGACCCTGATTTT
CDR3 protein: CASSESPGDDPDF

J gene: TRBJ1-6
clone size: .
V gene: TRBV6-1
D gene: .
CDR3 DNA: TGTGCCAGCAGTGCTACGTTCTCCGCGCTAAATTCACCCCTCCACTTT
CDR3 protein: CASSATFSALNSPLHF

J gene: TRBJ2-3
clone size: .
V gene: TRBV5-4
D gene: TRBD2
CDR3 DNA: TGTGCCAGCAGCTCGCCATCACTAGCGGGAGACACAGATACGCAGTATTTT
CDR3 protein: CASSSPSLAGDTDTQYF

J gene: TRBJ1-2
clone size: .
V gene: TRBV28
D gene: .
CDR3 DNA: TGTGCCAGCAGTTCAAGGACAGTCTACACCTTC
CDR3 protein: CASSSRTVYTF

J gene: TRBJ2-1
clone size: .
V gene: TRBV4-1
D gene: TRBD2
CDR3 DNA: TGCGCCAGCAGTAGGATGGGACTAGCGGCATACAATGAGCAGTTCTTC
CDR3 protein: CASSRMGLAAYNEQFF

J gene: TRBJ2-1
clone size: .
V gene: TRBV27
D gene: TRBD2
CDR3 DNA: TGTGCCAGCAGTCGATCTAGCGGGAGTTTTTACAATGAGCAGTTCTTC
CDR3 protein: CASSRSSGSFYNEQFF

J gene: TRBJ1-3
clone size: once
V gene: TRBV6-5
D gene: .
CDR3 DNA: TGTGCCAGCAGTGCAAGCCCTAGCTCTGGAAACACCATATATTTT
CDR3 protein: CASSASPSSGNTIYF

J gene: TRBJ1-5
clone size: .
V gene: TRBV27
D gene: .
CDR3 DNA: TGTGCCAGCAGTTTATTCGGTCAGCCCCAGCATTTT
CDR3 protein: CASSLFGQPQHF

J gene: TRBJ1-4
clone size: .
V gene: TRBV7-9
D gene: TRBD1
CDR3 DNA: TGTGCCAGCAGCCTAAGACAGGGGAATGAAAAACTGTTTTTT
CDR3 protein: CASSLRQGNEKLFF

J gene: TRBJ1-5
clone size: .
V gene: TRBV19
D gene: TRBD1
CDR3 DNA: TGTGCCAGTAGCCCGGGACAGTATAGCAATCAGCCCCAGCATTTT
CDR3 protein: CASSPGQYSNQPQHF

J gene: TRBJ2-1
clone size: once
V gene: TRBV9
D gene: .
CDR3 DNA: TGTGCCAGCAGCGTAGCTCACACCTCGAATAACAATGAGCAGTTCTTC
CDR3 protein: CASSVAHTSNNNEQFF

J gene: TRBJ1-5
clone size: .
V gene: TRBV5-1
D gene: .
CDR3 DNA: TGCGCCAGCAGCGTATACCAGGGACAGCCCCAGCATTTT
CDR3 protein: CASSVYQGQPQHF

J gene: TRBJ2-3
clone size: .
V gene: TRBV6-4
D gene: .
CDR3 DNA: TGTGCCAGCAGCGAGGGGGAAAGAGCAGATACGCAGTATTTT
CDR3 protein: CASSEGERADTQYF

J gene: TRBJ2-7
clone size: .
V gene: TRBV5-4
D gene: .
CDR3 DNA: TGTGCCAGCAGCTTGGACTTTTACGAGCAGTACTTC
CDR3 protein: CASSLDFYEQYF

J gene: TRBJ2-1
clone size: .
V gene: TRBV5-1
D gene: .
CDR3 DNA: TGCGCCAGCAGTGGACAGAGTGGGAGCAATGAGCAGTTCTTC
CDR3 protein: CASSGQSGSNEQFF

J gene: TRBJ2-1
clone size: .
V gene: TRBV2
D gene: TRBD1
CDR3 DNA: TGTGCCAGCAGGGGACCGGGACAGTCCTACAATGAGCAGTTCTTC
CDR3 protein: CASRGPGQSYNEQFF

J gene: TRBJ1-1
clone size: .
V gene: TRBV13
D gene: .
CDR3 DNA: TGTGCCAGCAGCTCCTGGACTCGGGGCACTGAAGCTTTCTTT
CDR3 protein: CASSSWTRGTEAFF

J gene: TRBJ2-2
clone size: .
V gene: TRBV11-2
D gene: .
CDR3 DNA: TGTGCCAGCAGCAAAAACGCGGGACCCGGGGAGCTGTTTTTT
CDR3 protein: CASSKNAGPGELFF

J gene: TRBJ1-5
clone size: few
V gene: TRBV19
D gene: TRBD1
CDR3 DNA: TGTGCCAGTAGTAGACAGGGGGCCGGTAATCAGCCCCAGCATTTT
CDR3 protein: CASSRQGAGNQPQHF

J gene: TRBJ2-7
clone size: .
V gene: TRBV16
D gene: TRBD1
CDR3 DNA: TGTGCCAGCAGCCAGTACGGACAGGGGATCGTCCACGAGCAGTACTTC
CDR3 protein: CASSQYGQGIVHEQYF

J gene: TRBJ2-7
clone size: .
V gene: TRBV5-1
D gene: .
CDR3 DNA: TGCGCCAGCAGCTTGAGACAGAGCGAAGAGGCGCGGTACTTC
CDR3 protein: CASSLRQSEEARYF

J gene: TRBJ2-1
clone size: .
V gene: TRBV19
D gene: .
CDR3 DNA: TGTGCCAGTAGTCTTTCGTACAGGGAAATATACGGGAATGAGCAGTTCTTC
CDR3 protein: CASSLSYREIYGNEQFF

J gene: TRBJ2-1
clone size: .
V gene: TRBV14
D gene: .
CDR3 DNA: TGTGCCAGCAGCCTGACTAGTTACTATGAGCAGTTCTTC
CDR3 protein: CASSLTSYYEQFF

J gene: TRBJ1-1
clone size: .
V gene: TRBV7-9
D gene: .
CDR3 DNA: TGTGCCAGCAGCTCACTGCCTGATGAAGCTTTCTTT
CDR3 protein: CASSSLPDEAFF

J gene: TRBJ2-2
clone size: once
V gene: TRBV5-1
D gene: TRBD2
CDR3 DNA: TGCGCCAGCAGCTGGACTAGCGGGGGGAACACCGGGGAGCTGTTTTTT
CDR3 protein: CASSWTSGGNTGELFF

J gene: TRBJ1-5
clone size: .
V gene: TRBV30
D gene: .
CDR3 DNA: TGTGCCTGGAGACCCCGGGATTTAAACAATCAGCCCCAGCATTTT
CDR3 protein: CAWRPRDLNNQPQHF

J gene: TRBJ2-7
clone size: .
V gene: TRBV5-1
D gene: TRBD2
CDR3 DNA: TGCGCCAGCAGCGGAGGACTAGCGGGAGCCTACGAGCAGTACTTC
CDR3 protein: CASSGGLAGAYEQYF

J gene: TRBJ2-7
clone size: .
V gene: TRBV9
D gene: TRBD1
CDR3 DNA: TGTGCCAGCAGCGTAGCATCAGGGGGCGGTTACGAGCAGTACTTC
CDR3 protein: CASSVASGGGYEQYF

J gene: TRBJ2-7
clone size: .
V gene: TRBV6-1
D gene: TRBD1
CDR3 DNA: TGTGCCAGCAGGATGACAGGGTTGGGGGCCTACGAGCAGTACTTC
CDR3 protein: CASRMTGLGAYEQYF

J gene: TRBJ1-1
clone size: .
V gene: TRBV5-1
D gene: .
CDR3 DNA: TGCGCCAGCAGCTTGGAATTCATTGAGATGAACACTGAAGCTTTCTTT
CDR3 protein: CASSLEFIEMNTEAFF

J gene: TRBJ2-1
clone size: .
V gene: TRBV5-1
D gene: TRBD2
CDR3 DNA: TGCGCCAGCAGGTATATCTCTAGCGGGGGGGCCGTCAATGAGCAGTTCTTC
CDR3 protein: CASRYISSGGAVNEQFF

J gene: TRBJ2-3
clone size: .
V gene: TRBV30
D gene: TRBD2
CDR3 DNA: TGTGCCTGGAGTGTACGTCGCGGGAGGGCCCGAGGCGTCCCTGATACGCAGTATTTT
CDR3 protein: CAWSVRRGRARGVPDTQYF

J gene: TRBJ2-4
clone size: .
V gene: TRBV2
D gene: .
CDR3 DNA: TGTGCCAGCAGTGAAGGGCAGGGTCTAGCCAAAAACATTCAGTACTTC
CDR3 protein: CASSEGQGLAKNIQYF

J gene: TRBJ2-2
clone size: .
V gene: TRBV2
D gene: TRBD2
CDR3 DNA: TGTGCCACCCTACGGGGGGAGAACACCGGGGAGCTGTTTTTT
CDR3 protein: CATLRGENTGELFF

J gene: TRBJ2-7
clone size: .
V gene: TRBV7-3
D gene: TRBD1
CDR3 DNA: TGTGCCAGCAGCCCAACCGGGACAGGGGGCTACGAGCAGTACTTC
CDR3 protein: CASSPTGTGGYEQYF

J gene: TRBJ2-3
clone size: .
V gene: TRBV9
D gene: TRBD2
CDR3 DNA: TGTGCCAGCAGCGTAGCTGGACTAGCGGGAGCAGATACGCAGTATTTT
CDR3 protein: CASSVAGLAGADTQYF

J gene: TRBJ1-2
clone size: once
V gene: TRBV6-6
D gene: .
CDR3 DNA: TGTGCCAGCAGCCCCCGGTCGGGCTACACCTTC
CDR3 protein: CASSPRSGYTF

J gene: TRBJ1-2
clone size: .
V gene: TRBV7-9
D gene: .
CDR3 DNA: TGTGCCAGCAGCTTCACCACAGGGTCAGACTATGGCTACACCTTC
CDR3 protein: CASSFTTGSDYGYTF

J gene: TRBJ2-7
clone size: .
V gene: TRBV12-5
D gene: TRBD1
CDR3 DNA: TGTGCTAGTGGTTTGGGACAGGGGGCTTACGAGCAGTACTTC
CDR3 protein: CASGLGQGAYEQYF